This TCR beta chain came from a study of blood T cells in healthy people across ages. The study's findings and limits: As age increased, TCR beta diversity per million T cells fell in a roughly linear fashion.

For the second PCR, which ran for roughly 6 to 12 cycles, a sample-barcoded 5' primer and a J-beta primer mix were used. Every cDNA molecule carried a tag from a template-switch adaptor bearing 12 random nucleotides. MiXCR, run by TCRdb on the 5' RACE reads, gives a single entry per CDR3 protein. The data hold about 380,000 distinct CDR3 sequences, with 50% to 60% observed a single time. Germline-derived CDR1 and CDR2 are DFQATT and SNEGSKA (reference sequence). The CDR3 is 14 amino acids. V lost 5 bases to trimming and J lost 2 bases; unmatched junction nucleotides: 7. This clonotype was counted a few times. Its antigen is undetermined.

The TCR originated in a man aged 55-75 years in good health. The sample taken for sequencing was blood. V gene TRBV20-1 combines with J gene TRBJ2-3; 7 nucleotides agree with TRBD2. The CDR3 protein is CSAPRLAPTDTQYF. The CDR3 coding sequence is TGCAGTGCTCCTCGACTAGCCCCCACAGATACGCAGTATTTT.